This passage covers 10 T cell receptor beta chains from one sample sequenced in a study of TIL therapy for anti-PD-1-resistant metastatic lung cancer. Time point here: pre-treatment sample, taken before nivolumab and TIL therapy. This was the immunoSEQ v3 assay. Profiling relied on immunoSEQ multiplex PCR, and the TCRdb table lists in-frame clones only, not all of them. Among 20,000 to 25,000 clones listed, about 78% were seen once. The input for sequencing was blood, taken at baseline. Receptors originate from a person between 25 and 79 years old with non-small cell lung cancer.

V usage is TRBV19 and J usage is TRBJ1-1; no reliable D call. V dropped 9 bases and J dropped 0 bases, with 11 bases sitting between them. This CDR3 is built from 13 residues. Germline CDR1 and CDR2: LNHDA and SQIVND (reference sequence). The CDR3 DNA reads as TGTGCCAGCCAAGGGTTTATGAACACTGAAGCTTTCTTT. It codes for CASQGFMNTEAFF.

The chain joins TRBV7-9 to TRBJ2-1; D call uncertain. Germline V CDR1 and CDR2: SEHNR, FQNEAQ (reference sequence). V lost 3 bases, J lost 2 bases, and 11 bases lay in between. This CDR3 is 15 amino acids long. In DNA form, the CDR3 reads TGTGCCAGCAGCTTTGCTGGTGCCACCTACAATGAGCAGTTCTTC. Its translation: CASSFAGATYNEQFF.

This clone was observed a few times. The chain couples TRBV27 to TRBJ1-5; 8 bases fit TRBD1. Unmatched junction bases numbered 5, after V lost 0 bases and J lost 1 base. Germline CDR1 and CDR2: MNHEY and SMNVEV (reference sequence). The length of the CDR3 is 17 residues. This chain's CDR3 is CASSLSGQGGSNQPQHF. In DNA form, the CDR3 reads TGTGCCAGCAGTTTATCAGGACAGGGAGGGAGCAATCAGCCCCAGCATTTT.

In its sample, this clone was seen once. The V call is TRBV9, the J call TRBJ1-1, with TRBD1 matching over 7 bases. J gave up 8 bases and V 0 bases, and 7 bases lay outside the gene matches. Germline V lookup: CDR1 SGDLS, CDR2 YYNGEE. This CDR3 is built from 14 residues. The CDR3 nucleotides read TGTGCCAGCAGCGTAGGACAGGGAATCGCAGAAGCTTTCTTT. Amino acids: CASSVGQGIAEAFF.

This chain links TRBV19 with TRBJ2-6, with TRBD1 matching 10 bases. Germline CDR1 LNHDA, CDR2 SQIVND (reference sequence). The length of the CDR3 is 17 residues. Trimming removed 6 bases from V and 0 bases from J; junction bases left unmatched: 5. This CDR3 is CASSTRTGGSGANVLTF. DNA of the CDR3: TGTGCCAGTAGCACACGGACAGGGGGCTCTGGGGCCAACGTCCTGACTTTC.

The CDR3 sequence: CASSQDLFGISSYNSPLHF. DNA for the CDR3: TGCGCCAGCAGCCAAGATCTCTTCGGGATTAGCTCCTATAATTCACCCCTCCACTTT. The gene calls are TRBV4-1 and TRBJ1-6; D unresolved. The germline CDR1 and CDR2 sequences are MGHRA and YSYEKL. The CDR3 runs to 19 residues. The ends were cut back, 0 bases at V and 0 bases at J, with 15 bases in the middle.

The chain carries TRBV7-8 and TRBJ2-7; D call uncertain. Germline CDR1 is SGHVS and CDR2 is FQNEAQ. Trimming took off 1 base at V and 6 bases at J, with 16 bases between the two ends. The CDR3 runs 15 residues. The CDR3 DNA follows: TGTGCCAGCAGCTTAGGGCCCGACATACCCGGCGAGCAGTACTTC. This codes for CASSLGPDIPGEQYF.

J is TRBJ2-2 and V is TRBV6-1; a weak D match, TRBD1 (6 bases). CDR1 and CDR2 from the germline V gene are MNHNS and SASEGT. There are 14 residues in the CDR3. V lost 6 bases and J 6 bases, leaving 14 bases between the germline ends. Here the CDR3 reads CASSQLQGAGELFF. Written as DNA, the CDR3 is TGTGCCAGCAGCCAACTACAGGGCGCCGGGGAGCTGTTTTTT.

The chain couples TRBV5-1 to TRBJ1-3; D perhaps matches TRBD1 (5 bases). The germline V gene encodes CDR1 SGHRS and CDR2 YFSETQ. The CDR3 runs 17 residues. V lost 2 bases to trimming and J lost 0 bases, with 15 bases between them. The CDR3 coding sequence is TGCGCCAGCAGCTTAGGGGCAGGTAGTCTCTCTGGAAACACCATATATTTT. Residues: CASSLGAGSLSGNTIYF.

Here the CDR3 DNA reads TGCGTCGTCGGGGGGGCCGACACCGGGGAGCTGTTTTTT. It specifies CVVGGADTGELFF. The chain uses TRBV29-1 and TRBJ2-2; 8 nucleotides agree with TRBD2. Germline V gene data show CDR1 as SQVTM and CDR2 as ANQGSEA. The CDR3 loop spans 13 amino acids.